The following is a T cell receptor (beta chain) sequence with its context. Its specificity is unknown. This sample was included in a study of a mutant IDH1 vaccine in newly diagnosed glioma. Study context: Scheduled for weeks 1, 3, 5, 7, 11, 15, 19 and 23, eight vaccinations were given to patients. Once 4-6 weeks had passed after radiotherapy alone, vaccination started, or it started with temozolomide cycles. Study results and caveats: Shifts in the top peripheral T cell clonotypes seemed unrelated to pseudoprogression.

The V gene lost 4 bases and the J gene lost 6 bases, with 13 bases spanning the gap. This CDR3 comprises 14 residues. CDR1 and CDR2 (germline): ENHRY, SYGVKD. Documented time point: week 11, during vaccination. Vaccinated patients received 300 ug of mutant IDH1 20-mer peptide per dose, with topical imiquimod. Sequencing was performed with immunoSEQ multiplex PCR; in TCRdb, only in-frame clones are kept and a portion is missing. Of about 64,000 clones in the sample, approximately 84% were seen once. The sequence derives from a woman between 50 and 59 years old with glioma. The rearrangement uses TRBV10-3 and TRBJ2-1; a weak D match, TRBD2 (6 bases). The input for sequencing was PBMCs, taken from a glioma patient whose treatment included an IDH1 peptide vaccine. CDR3 DNA: TGTGCCATCAGTGCGAACCAGGAGGGCAATGAGCAGTTCTTC. This translates into CAISANQEGNEQFF.